The 4 T cell receptor beta chains below were found in one sample sequenced in a study of blood T cells in healthy people across ages. A second 7 to 11 cycle PCR used barcoded and J-beta primers. A single record per CDR3 protein comes from TCRdb applying MiXCR to the 5' RACE reads. The data show 750,000 to 950,000 distinct CDR3 sequences, 20% to 30% seen once. Another study also made use of these data, one on T cells of mothers and their children.

The sample was blood. Receptors were obtained from a boy aged 10-17 years in good health.

The chain carries TRBV10-3 and TRBJ2-3; 10 positions agree with TRBD2. Germline CDR1 is ENHRY and CDR2 is SYGVKD. The V gene end was trimmed by 11 bases and the J gene end by 1 base; junction bases not matched to a gene: 9. The CDR3 spans 15 residues. The CDR3 DNA reads TGTGCCGCCAGAGGGACTAGCGTTGGCACAGATACGCAGTATTTT. It yields the protein CAARGTSVGTDTQYF.

This clonotype turned up a few times. J is TRBJ2-7 and V is TRBV20-1, with 8 bases that match TRBD1. The CDR3 contains 15 residues. Germline CDR1 and CDR2: DFQATT and SNEGSKA (reference sequence). V shed 1 base and J 4 bases; nucleotides not matched to a gene: 9. CDR3 region: CSARAPNRGFYEQYF. The CDR3, as DNA: TGCAGTGCTAGAGCTCCGAACAGGGGGTTTTACGAGCAGTACTTC.

V usage is TRBV10-3 and J usage is TRBJ2-3, with TRBD1 matching over 9 bases. J was trimmed by 6 bases and V by 5 bases; bases with no gene match: 12. CDR1 and CDR2 (germline): ENHRY, SYGVKD. The CDR3 spans 16 residues. The CDR3 loop is CAISPRDRDPPDTQYF. CDR3 sequence (DNA): TGTGCCATCAGTCCGAGGGACAGGGACCCACCGGATACGCAGTATTTT.

The genes are TRBV6-6 and TRBJ2-4; 9 nucleotides agree with TRBD1. V was pared by 6 bases and J by 3 bases, with 6 bases of the junction left unmatched. Germline lookup yields CDR1 MNHNY and CDR2 SVGAGI (reference sequence). The CDR3 loop spans 15 amino acids. The CDR3 DNA sequence: TGTGCCAGCAGCCCCCAGGGACAGGGCAAAAACATTCAGTACTTC. Its protein product is CASSPQGQGKNIQYF.